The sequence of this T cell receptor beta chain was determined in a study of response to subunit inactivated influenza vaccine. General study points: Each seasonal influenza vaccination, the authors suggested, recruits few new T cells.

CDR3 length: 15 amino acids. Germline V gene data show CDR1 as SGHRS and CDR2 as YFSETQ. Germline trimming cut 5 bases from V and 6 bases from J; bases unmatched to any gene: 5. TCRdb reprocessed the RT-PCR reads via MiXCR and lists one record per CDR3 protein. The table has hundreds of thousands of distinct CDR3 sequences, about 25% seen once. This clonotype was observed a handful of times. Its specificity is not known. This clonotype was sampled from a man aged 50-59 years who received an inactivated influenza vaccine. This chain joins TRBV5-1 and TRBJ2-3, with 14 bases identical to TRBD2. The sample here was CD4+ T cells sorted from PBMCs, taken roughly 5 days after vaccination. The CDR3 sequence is CASRGTSGGGDTQYF. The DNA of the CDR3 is TGCGCCAGCAGAGGGACTAGCGGGGGCGGGGATACGCAGTATTTT.